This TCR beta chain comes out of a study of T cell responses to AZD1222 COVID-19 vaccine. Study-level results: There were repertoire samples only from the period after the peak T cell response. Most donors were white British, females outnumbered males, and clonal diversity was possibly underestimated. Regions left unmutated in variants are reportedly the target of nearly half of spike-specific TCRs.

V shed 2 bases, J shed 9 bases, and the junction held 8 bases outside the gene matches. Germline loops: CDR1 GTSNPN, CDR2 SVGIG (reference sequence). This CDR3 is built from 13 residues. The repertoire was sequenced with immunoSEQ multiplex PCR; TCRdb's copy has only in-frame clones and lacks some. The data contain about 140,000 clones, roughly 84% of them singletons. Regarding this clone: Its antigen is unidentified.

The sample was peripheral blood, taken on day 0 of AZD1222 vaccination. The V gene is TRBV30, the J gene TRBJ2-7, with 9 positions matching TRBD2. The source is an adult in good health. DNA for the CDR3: TGTGCCTGGAGTTTTCCGGGACTAGCCACGCAGTACTTC. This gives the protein CAWSFPGLATQYF.